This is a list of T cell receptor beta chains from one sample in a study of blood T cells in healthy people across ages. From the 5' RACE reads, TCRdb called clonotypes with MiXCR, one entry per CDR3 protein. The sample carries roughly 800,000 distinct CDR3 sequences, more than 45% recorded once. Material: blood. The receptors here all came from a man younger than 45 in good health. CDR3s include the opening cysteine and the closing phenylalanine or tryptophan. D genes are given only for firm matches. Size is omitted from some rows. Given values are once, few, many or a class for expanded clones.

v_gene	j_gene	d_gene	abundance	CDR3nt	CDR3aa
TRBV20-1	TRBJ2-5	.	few	TGCAGTGCTGGGTCGGCGGTAGAAGAGACCCAGTACTTC	CSAGSAVEETQYF
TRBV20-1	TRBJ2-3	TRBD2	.	TGCAGTGCGAACCGGGGGGGCACAGATACGCAGTATTTT	CSANRGGTDTQYF
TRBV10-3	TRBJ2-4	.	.	TGTGCCATCAGTGAGTCACTGACCCTAGCCAAAAACATTCAGTACTTC	CAISESLTLAKNIQYF
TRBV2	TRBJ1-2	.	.	TGTGCCAGCAGTCTACTTAGTTCGGACGTTGATGACTACACCTTC	CASSLLSSDVDDYTF
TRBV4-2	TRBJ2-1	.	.	TGTGCCAGCAGCCAAGATGAGCAGTTCTTC	CASSQDEQFF
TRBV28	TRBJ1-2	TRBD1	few	TGTGCCAGCAGTTCCGGAGACAGGGCGTCCGGCTACACCTTC	CASSSGDRASGYTF
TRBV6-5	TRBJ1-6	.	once	TGTGCCAGCAGTTACTCCAGGGCTTCACCCCTCCACTTT	CASSYSRASPLHF
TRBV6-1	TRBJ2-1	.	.	TGTGCCAGCAGTGAATCACTAGCTGGGAACAATGAGCAGTTCTTC	CASSESLAGNNEQFF
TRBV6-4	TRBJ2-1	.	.	TGTGCCAGCAGTGACTACCCTCGGGATGAGCAGTTCTTC	CASSDYPRDEQFF
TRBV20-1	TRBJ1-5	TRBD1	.	TGCAGTACTAGAGGGAGTGCAGGGGGGTTTCAGCCCCAGCATTTT	CSTRGSAGGFQPQHF
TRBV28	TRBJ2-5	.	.	TGTGCCAGCAGCCGTGGGGAGAGGCGGCAGTACTTC	CASSRGERRQYF
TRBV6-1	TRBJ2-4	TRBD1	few	TGTGCCAGCAGTTCCGGGACAGGGGGCAAAGAGCAGTACTTC	CASSSGTGGKEQYF
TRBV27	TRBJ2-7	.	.	TGTGCCAGCAGGAGCGGGCAGAACTCCTACGAGCAGTACTTC	CASRSGQNSYEQYF
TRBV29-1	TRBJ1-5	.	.	TGCAGCGTTGAAGAGGAAGTAAATCAGCCCCAGCATTTT	CSVEEEVNQPQHF
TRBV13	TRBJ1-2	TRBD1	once	TGTGCCGGCAGTTCACCCGACAGGGGCGCGGCTGGCTACACCTTC	CAGSSPDRGAAGYTF
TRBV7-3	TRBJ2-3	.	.	TGTGCCAGCAGCCAATGGTTCACTAGTAGCACAGATACGCAGTATTTT	CASSQWFTSSTDTQYF
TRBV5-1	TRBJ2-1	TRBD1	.	TGCGCCAGCAGCTGGAAGACAGGGGGCTACAATGAGCAGTTCTTC	CASSWKTGGYNEQFF
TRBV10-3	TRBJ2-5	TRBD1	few	TGTGCCATCAGTAAGGGACAGGGTCAAGAGACCCAGTACTTC	CAISKGQGQETQYF
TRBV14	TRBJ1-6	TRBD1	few	TGTGCCAGCAGCCACGGACAGGGTCCGGGATCACCCCTCCACTTT	CASSHGQGPGSPLHF
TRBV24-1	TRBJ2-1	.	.	TGTGCCACCAGGGCGGGCGGCTCAACCCCCAATGAGCAGTTCTTC	CATRAGGSTPNEQFF
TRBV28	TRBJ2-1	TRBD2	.	TGTGCCAGCAGTTTCATAGCGGGAGGGTACAATGAGCAGTTCTTC	CASSFIAGGYNEQFF
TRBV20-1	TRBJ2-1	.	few	TGCAGTGCACCCAACGGGAATTCCAATGAGCAGTTCTTC	CSAPNGNSNEQFF
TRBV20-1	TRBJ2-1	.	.	TGCAGTGCGGAACGACTATCCGGGAGACTTCTCTACAATGAGCAGTTCTTC	CSAERLSGRLLYNEQFF
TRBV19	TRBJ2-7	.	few	TGTGCCAGTAGCACGACTAGACCCTACGAGCAGTACTTC	CASSTTRPYEQYF
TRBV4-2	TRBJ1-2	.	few	TGTGCCAGCAGCCAAGATCTCTATGGCTACACCTTC	CASSQDLYGYTF
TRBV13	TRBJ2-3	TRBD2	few	TGTGCCAGCAGCGGCGGGACTAGCGGGAAGGGTACGCAGTATTTT	CASSGGTSGKGTQYF
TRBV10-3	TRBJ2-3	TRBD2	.	TGTGCCATCAGTCGACTAGCGGGGCTCACAGATACGCAGTATTTT	CAISRLAGLTDTQYF
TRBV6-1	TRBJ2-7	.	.	TGTGCCAGCAGTCCCTATGAGGGTCGCCCTGGAGCCTACGAGCAGTACTTC	CASSPYEGRPGAYEQYF
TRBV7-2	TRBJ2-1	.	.	TGTGCCAGCAGCCACGGGTGGGGGTCTTGGTTATATGAGCAGTTCTTC	CASSHGWGSWLYEQFF
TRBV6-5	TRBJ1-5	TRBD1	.	TGTGCCAGCAGTAGGAACGACAGGGACCATCAGCCCCAGCATTTT	CASSRNDRDHQPQHF
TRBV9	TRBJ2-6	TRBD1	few	TGTGCCAGCAGGGGAACGACAGGGGCCGGGGCCAACGTCCTGACTTTC	CASRGTTGAGANVLTF
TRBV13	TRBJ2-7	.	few	TGTGCCAGCAGCCTATGGGGCGGGGCGGCCTACGAGCAGTACTTC	CASSLWGGAAYEQYF
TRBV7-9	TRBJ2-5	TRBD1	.	TGTGCCAGCAGCTTCGGACAGGTTTACTTAGAGACCCAGTACTTC	CASSFGQVYLETQYF
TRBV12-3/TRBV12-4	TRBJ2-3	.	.	TGTGCCAGCAGACCGGGGAGTTCGGGTCCAGATAAGCAGTATTTT	CASRPGSSGPDKQYF
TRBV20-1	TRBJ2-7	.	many	TGCAGTGCTAGCGGGGCAGCAACCTACGAGCAGTACTTC	CSASGAATYEQYF
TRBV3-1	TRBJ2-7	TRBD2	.	TGTGCCAGCAGCCAAACCAGCGGGAGGGGACACGAGCAGTACTTC	CASSQTSGRGHEQYF
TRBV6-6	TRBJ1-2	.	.	TGTGCCAGCAGTGACTCTGAGAGGGGCTATGGCTACACCTTC	CASSDSERGYGYTF
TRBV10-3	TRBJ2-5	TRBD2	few	TGTGCCATCGGGAGGGGAGAGCAAGAGACCCAGTACTTC	CAIGRGEQETQYF
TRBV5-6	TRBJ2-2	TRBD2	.	TGTGCCAGTTTGGGACTAGCGGATACCGGGGAGCTGTTTTTT	CASLGLADTGELFF
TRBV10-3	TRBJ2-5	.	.	TGTGCCATCAGGGGAGAGGATTACCGGGAGACCCAGTACTTC	CAIRGEDYRETQYF
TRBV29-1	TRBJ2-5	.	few	TGCAGCGTTGAAAGGAGGATGGACAGTTTCCAAGAGACCCAGTACTTC	CSVERRMDSFQETQYF
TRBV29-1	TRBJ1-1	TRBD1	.	TGCAGCGTCCGACAGGGGCGGGACACTGAAGCTTTCTTT	CSVRQGRDTEAFF
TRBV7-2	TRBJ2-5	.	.	TGTGCCAGCAGCTTAGTTGGTGGGGGCAAAGGGGTAGAGACCCAGTACTTC	CASSLVGGGKGVETQYF
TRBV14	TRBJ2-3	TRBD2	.	TGTGCCAGCAGCCCATGGCTAGCGGGGGACACAGATACGCAGTATTTT	CASSPWLAGDTDTQYF
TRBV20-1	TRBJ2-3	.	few	TGCAGTGCCAGGGACTTCCAGAGTCCAGATACGCAGTATTTT	CSARDFQSPDTQYF
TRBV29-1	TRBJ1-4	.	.	TGCAGCGTTGAAGACCTTCAGGGGAAAAAACTGTTTTTT	CSVEDLQGKKLFF
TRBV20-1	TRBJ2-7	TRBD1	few	TGCAGTGCTAGGCCCAGGGGGAATTTGTACGAGCAGTACTTC	CSARPRGNLYEQYF
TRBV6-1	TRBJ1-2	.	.	TGTGCCGGCAGGCGAGACGAACAGCGTACCTATGGCTACACCTTC	CAGRRDEQRTYGYTF
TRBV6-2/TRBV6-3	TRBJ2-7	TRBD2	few	TGTGCCAGCAGTTACCGACTAGCGGGAGTCCCCACCTACGAGCAGTACTTC	CASSYRLAGVPTYEQYF
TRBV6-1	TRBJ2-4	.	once	TGTGCCAGCAGCGGTGGGGTCCCCAAAAACATTCAGTACTTC	CASSGGVPKNIQYF
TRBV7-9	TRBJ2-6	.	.	TGTGCCAGCAAAACTACCGATACAGGGCCTGGGGCCAACGTCCTGACTTTC	CASKTTDTGPGANVLTF
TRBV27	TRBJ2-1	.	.	TGTGCCAGCACCGGAAGATCGAATGAGCAGTTCTTC	CASTGRSNEQFF
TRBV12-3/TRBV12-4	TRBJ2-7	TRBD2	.	TGTGCCAGCAGTGTATTCGCGGGAGGGGGCGAGCAGTACTTC	CASSVFAGGGEQYF
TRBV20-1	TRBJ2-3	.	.	TGCAGTGCTAGACCCTATTATGAGCAGTATTTT	CSARPYYEQYF
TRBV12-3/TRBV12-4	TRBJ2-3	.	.	TGTGCCAGCAGCAGATGGGGAACAGATACGCAGTATTTT	CASSRWGTDTQYF
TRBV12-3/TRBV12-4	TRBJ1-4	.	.	TGTGCCAGCAGTCTCGGGGGCATTGCTGAAAAACTGTTTTTT	CASSLGGIAEKLFF
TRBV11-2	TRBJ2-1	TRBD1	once	TGTGCCAGCAGAATCGACAGGGGACCCTACAATGAGCAGTTCTTC	CASRIDRGPYNEQFF
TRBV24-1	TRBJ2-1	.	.	TGTGCCACCATGGGGATCTACAATGAGCAGTTCTTC	CATMGIYNEQFF